The 26 T cell receptor beta chains given below trace back to one sample, sequenced in a study of T-cell memory formation after mild COVID-19. Each CDR3 protein is one row after TCRdb ran MiXCR on the 5' RACE reads. The sample has fewer than 50,000 distinct CDR3 sequences; about 7% are singletons. Material: PBMCs or a T cell subset sorted from them (not recorded which). These receptors were obtained from a man younger than 30 who had mild COVID-19 (a few samples of this study predate the infection). Cell type and time point are not known.

The chain carries TRBV11-1 and TRBJ1-1; 7 nucleotides match TRBD1. Trimming at V came to 2 bases and at J to 4 bases, leaving 4 bases not matched to a gene. Per the germline V gene, CDR1 is SGHAT and CDR2 is FQDESV (reference sequence). The CDR3 is made up of 14 amino acids. The CDR3 region has the DNA TGTGCCAGCAGCTTACTCCGGGACAGCACTGAAGCTTTCTTT. Protein product: CASSLLRDSTEAFF.

This clonotype has just a few counts. The J gene is TRBJ1-1, the V gene TRBV11-2, with 7 bases lining up with TRBD1. This CDR3 region has 15 residues. The germline gives CDR1 SGHAT, CDR2 FQNNGV. J gave up 0 bases and V 4 bases, and 5 bases lay outside the gene matches. CDR3 sequence: CASSSRGGMNTEAFF. The DNA of the CDR3 is TGTGCCAGCAGCTCCAGGGGGGGGATGAACACTGAAGCTTTCTTT.

This clonotype was seen a handful of times. This chain joins TRBV7-2 and TRBJ1-6; 9 bases line up with TRBD1. Trimming took 5 bases from V and 8 from J; bases not matched to a gene: 1. The germline V gene encodes CDR1 SGHTA and CDR2 FQGNSA. This CDR3 spans 13 amino acids. In nucleotides, the CDR3 is TGTGCCAGCAGCAGGGACAGGGATTCACCCCTCCACTTT. Amino acid sequence: CASSRDRDSPLHF.

In its sample, this clonotype was seen a few times. The CDR3 region is CSALGRYGYTF. CDR3 coding DNA: TGCAGTGCTCTAGGGCGGTATGGCTACACCTTC. The V gene is TRBV20-1, the J gene TRBJ1-2; no reliable D call. V was shortened by 5 bases and J by 5 bases, with 9 bases between the two germline ends. CDR1 and CDR2 from the germline V gene are DFQATT and SNEGSKA (reference sequence). This CDR3 contains 11 residues.

This clonotype was seen a few times. The rearrangement links TRBV7-9 to TRBJ2-3; 9 positions match TRBD1. The CDR3 totals 12 residues. V dropped 0 bases and J dropped 12; count of bases not matched to a gene: 1. Per germline, CDR1 SEHNR and CDR2 FQNEAQ (reference sequence). The CDR3 is CASSLAGQGQYF. DNA for the CDR3: TGTGCCAGCAGCTTAGCGGGACAGGGACAGTATTTT.

This clonotype was counted only a few times. At one end the junction does not follow the germline gene, possibly because of a read error. The chain links TRBV20-1 to TRBJ2-5; a weak D match, TRBD2 (6 bases). Germline V gives CDR1 DFQATT, CDR2 SNEGSKA (reference sequence). This CDR3 has 12 amino acids. CDR3 in amino acids: CSPRAGRETQYF. The CDR3 DNA sequence: TGCAGTCCTAGGGCCGGGAGAGAGACCCAGTACTTC.

This clonotype was picked up many times. CDR3: CASSPAGGGIGGDNEQFF. Written as DNA, the CDR3 is TGCGCCAGCAGCCCGGCCGGTGGAGGAATCGGGGGAGACAATGAGCAGTTCTTC. The chain joins TRBV4-3 to TRBJ2-1, with a weak D call TRBD2 (6 bases). The V gene's germline CDR1 is LGHNA and CDR2 YSLEER. The CDR3 is 18 residues long. V dropped 4 bases and J dropped 5 bases, with 24 bases sitting between them.

The sample holds a few counts of this clonotype. The genes are TRBV2 and TRBJ2-7, with D hard to call. This CDR3 region has 14 residues. Trimming removed 8 bases from V and 0 bases from J, with 14 bases in between. From germline, CDR1 is SNHLY and CDR2 FYNNEI. The CDR3 loop is CASCAQAISYEQYF. CDR3 sequence (DNA): TGTGCCAGCTGTGCCCAGGCGATCTCCTACGAGCAGTACTTC.

This clonotype showed up just a few times. The CDR3 bases are TGTGCCAGCAGTTTAGGGGGGAATTCACCCCTCCACTTT. Translating gives CASSLGGNSPLHF. The V gene is TRBV12-3 or TRBV12-4, the J gene TRBJ1-6, with D perhaps matching TRBD1 (5 bases). V was cut by 1 base and J by 7 bases, with 5 bases left in between. The CDR3 is 13 residues long.

The V call is TRBV6-2 or TRBV6-3, the J call TRBJ1-5, with D possibly being TRBD1 (5 bases). The ends were cut back, 8 bases at V and 2 bases at J, with 16 bases in the middle. CDR1 is MNHEY, CDR2 SVGEGT, per germline. The CDR3 extends over 15 amino acids. CDR3 sequence (DNA): TGTGCCAGCGGGTCGGGGCGGAGGGGCAATCAGCCCCAGCATTTT. Amino acid sequence: CASGSGRRGNQPQHF.

The chain couples TRBV11-2 to TRBJ1-1; possible D gene TRBD1, 6 bases. V shed 3 bases and J shed 6 bases, with 17 bases lying between them. CDR1 is SGHAT and CDR2 is FQNNGV in the germline V gene. CDR3 length: 15 residues. The CDR3 sequence: CASSFSRTVWSEAFF. The CDR3 coding sequence is TGTGCCAGCAGCTTTTCTCGGACAGTGTGGTCTGAAGCTTTCTTT.

The chain recombines TRBV4-2 with TRBJ1-2, with 7 bases that match TRBD1. Germline CDR1 LGHNA, CDR2 YNFKEQ. This CDR3 spans 16 amino acids. Trimming removed 0 bases from V and 5 bases from J; junction bases left unmatched: 9. As DNA, the CDR3 is TGTGCCAGCAGCCAAGATCTTGGGCAGGGGGGTTATGGCTACACCTTC. It is translated as CASSQDLGQGGYGYTF.

The chain links TRBV2 to TRBJ2-3; D gene uncertain. This CDR3 region has 14 residues. V lost 4 bases and J 2 bases, leaving 10 bases between the germline ends. CDR1 and CDR2 from the germline V gene are SNHLY and FYNNEI. The CDR3 DNA follows: TGTGCCAGCAGTGGTCTAGTTACCACAGATACGCAGTATTTT. It specifies CASSGLVTTDTQYF.

This clonotype was found a few times. This rearrangement joins TRBV7-2 to TRBJ2-6; D is possibly TRBD1 (6 bases). This CDR3 is built from 17 residues. Trimming took off 5 bases at V and 0 bases at J, with 14 bases between the two ends. Germline V gene sequence: CDR1 SGHTA, CDR2 FQGNSA. The CDR3 loop reads CASSQLGQTSGANVLTF. CDR3 bases: TGTGCCAGCAGCCAGCTAGGACAGACCTCTGGGGCCAACGTCCTGACTTTC.

The chain carries TRBV5-5 and TRBJ1-2; 7 bases are a match to TRBD1. This CDR3 comprises 14 residues. The V and J ends lost 5 bases and 7 bases, in that order; junction bases with no gene match: 11. Germline V gene sequence: CDR1 SGHKS, CDR2 YYEKEE (reference sequence). The CDR3 is CASRGEGTVRGYTF. The CDR3 region has the DNA TGTGCCAGCAGGGGGGAAGGGACAGTTCGTGGCTACACCTTC.

This clonotype came up a few times. The chain uses TRBV4-3 and TRBJ2-2; D is ambiguous. CDR1 and CDR2 from the germline V gene are LGHNA and YSLEER. The V and J ends lost 0 bases and 6 bases respectively, with 5 bases between them. The CDR3 runs to 13 residues. The CDR3 region has the DNA TGCGCCAGCAGCCAAGAGAGCGCCGGGGAGCTGTTTTTT. Its protein product is CASSQESAGELFF.

This clonotype was seen only a few times. This chain links TRBV7-2 with TRBJ1-5; D remains ambiguous. The germline V gene has CDR1 SGHTA and CDR2 FQGNSA. Deletions cut 1 base from V and 6 bases from J, with 19 bases between. CDR3 length equals 17 residues. The CDR3, as DNA: TGTGCCAGCAGCTTAGGGGTGGGTCCCTGGTCAGGTCAGCCCCAGCATTTT. Protein: CASSLGVGPWSGQPQHF.

This clonotype showed up many times. The V gene is TRBV12-3 or TRBV12-4, the J gene TRBJ2-3, with D perhaps assigned TRBD1 or TRBD2 (5 bases each). The CDR3 covers 15 residues. V was cut by 7 bases and J by 2 bases, with 16 bases left in between. CDR3 in DNA: TGTGCCAGCACCGGAGGTGGGACGGCCACAGATACGCAGTATTTT. Encoded protein: CASTGGGTATDTQYF.

The chain has TRBV7-9 and TRBJ2-3; 9 nucleotides agree with TRBD1. There are 15 residues in the CDR3. The V and J ends lost 5 bases and 7 bases, in that order; junction bases with no gene match: 10. CDR1 SEHNR and CDR2 FQNEAQ come from the germline V gene (reference sequence). The CDR3, as DNA: TGTGCCAGCAGCACGTGGGGGACAGGGACCAATACGCAGTATTTT. Its protein is CASSTWGTGTNTQYF.

The genes are TRBV4-2 and TRBJ2-7; TRBD1 or TRBD2 may be the D gene (5 bases each). This CDR3 has 15 amino acids. The germline V gene has CDR1 LGHNA and CDR2 YNFKEQ. Between the trimmed V and J ends, which lost 0 bases and 13 bases, there was a span of 22 bases. CDR3 coding DNA: TGTGCCAGCAGCCAAGAGTTAAATGGGGGACGGAGCTTATACTTC. It specifies CASSQELNGGRSLYF.

This clonotype showed up just a few times. This chain connects TRBV5-1 to TRBJ2-4, with D maybe TRBD1 (6 bases). Trimming pared 1 base from V and 0 bases from J, leaving 11 bases between. This CDR3 has 16 residues. The germline gives CDR1 SGHRS, CDR2 YFSETQ. CDR3 sequence reads: CASSLTGNPAKNIQYF. The DNA for the CDR3 is TGCGCCAGCAGCTTGACAGGGAATCCAGCCAAAAACATTCAGTACTTC. Using reference TRBV5-1 and TRBJ2-4 for the parts outside the CDR3, the full variable domain is KAGVTQTPRYLIKTRGQQVTLSCSPISGHRSVSWYQQTPGQGLQFLFEYFSETQRNKGNFPGRFSGRQFSNSRSEMNVSTLELGDSALYLCASSLTGNPAKNIQYFGAGTRLSVL.

The rearrangement links TRBV4-1 to TRBJ1-5; D remains unclear. Germline CDR1 and CDR2: MGHRA and YSYEKL. Trimming shortened V by 5 bases and J by 0 bases, and 11 bases separated the two germline ends. The CDR3 runs 15 residues. The DNA for the CDR3 is TGCGCCAGCAGCGGGCCTGGTTATAGCAATCAGCCCCAGCATTTT. Translating it yields CASSGPGYSNQPQHF.

The rearrangement links TRBV6-5 to TRBJ2-5, with TRBD1 matching over 7 bases. The germline CDR1 and CDR2 sequences are MNHEY and SVGAGI. V lost 6 bases and J lost 7; bases outside the gene matches: 8. CDR3 size: 13 residues. This CDR3 reads CASRAGTVRTQYF. CDR3 DNA: TGTGCCAGCAGGGCCGGGACAGTGAGGACCCAGTACTTC.

The chain couples TRBV7-8 to TRBJ1-4, with D perhaps TRBD1 (5 bases). The V end was cut by 5 bases, the J end by 5 bases, with 9 bases between. The CDR3 sequence is 13 residues long. From germline, CDR1 is SGHVS and CDR2 FQNEAQ. CDR3 sequence: CASSGGRNEKLFF. Here the CDR3 DNA reads TGTGCCAGCAGCGGGGGACGAAATGAAAAACTGTTTTTT.

This clonotype was counted a few times. The V gene is TRBV11-3, the J gene TRBJ1-1, with D unresolved. Germline V CDR1 and CDR2: SGHNT, YENEEA. The CDR3 has 13 amino acids. With 3 bases removed from V and 6 bases from J, the gap between germline ends came to 11 bases. Here the CDR3 reads CASSFGRKAEAFF. The DNA of the CDR3 is TGTGCCAGCAGCTTCGGGAGGAAGGCTGAAGCTTTCTTT.

V usage is TRBV29-1 and J usage is TRBJ1-5; a weak D match, TRBD1 (5 bases). Germline V gene data show CDR1 as SQVTM and CDR2 as ANQGSEA. The CDR3 spans 15 residues. Deletions cut 7 bases from V and 4 bases from J, with 20 bases between. This CDR3 reads CSASRGYGRNQPQHF. CDR3 in DNA: TGCAGCGCCTCTAGGGGCTATGGTCGTAATCAGCCCCAGCATTTT.